The sequence of this TCR beta chain was determined in a study of siplizumab effects on memory and regulatory T cells (dated by TCRdb to between 2018 and 2020). Some background on the complete study: The effect of the anti-CD2 antibody siplizumab on alloreactive T-cell subsets was examined in allogeneic mixed lymphocyte reactions constructed from human PBMCs. Here is what the overall study found, with its caveats: Because sequences below about 10^-5 frequency were poorly captured, only a minor fraction of alloreactive clones could be mapped to unstimulated subsets. Roughly 75-95% of proliferating CD4+ or CD8+ clones could not be assigned a naive or memory phenotype. Greater diversity appeared to be present in unstimulated naive T cells than in memory T cells, and a substantial contribution to the alloresponse seemed to be made by naive cells. Whether proliferating Tregs from siplizumab cultures were suppressive was not functionally confirmed. The cumulative frequency of alloreactive sequences that could be traced back to unstimulated CD4+ memory T cells was significantly reduced by siplizumab. Of the alloreactive CD4+ clones that could be mapped, the Treg-derived share averaged about 67% with siplizumab compared with approximately 30% in control reactions.

This clone has more than one count but fewer than ten. Its recognized antigen is unknown. Base qualities are not at hand, and no much larger clone is one base apart. Unstimulated CD4+ memory cells were also sequenced in three donor pairs, together with CD4+ naive, CD8+ TEMRA, CD8+ naive and CD8+ effector memory subsets. Sorted unstimulated T cells and proliferating T cells recovered from mixed lymphocyte reactions underwent TCRbeta CDR3 sequencing. Fresh whole blood from more than 8 HLA-typed healthy donors was used as the source from which PBMCs were isolated. Receptor libraries were prepared by the immunoSEQ multiplex PCR assay. Each sample had 10^5 or so TCR templates assayed by the deep sequencing platform. Genomic DNA extracted from sorted T cells was used for TCRbeta CDR3 sequencing. The authors' pipeline ran thus. The R programming language was used for the clonal analysis of the TCRbeta CDR3 data. Unstimulated samples were compared with post-reaction CFSE-low samples to define alloreactive CD4+ and CD8+ clones. By matching sequences to the repertoires of sorted unstimulated Treg and non-Treg cells, each alloreactive CD4+ clone was assigned a regulatory or non-regulatory origin. TCRdb re-hosts the immuneACCESS table, in-frame sequences only. Its copies lack some clones; in the studies checked, an unresolved V gene accounts for under half of them, and the cause for the rest is not known. The D gene and trimming were derived from the DNA, and the V and J assignments and clone size from that table. This sample is represented by 60,000 to 65,000 clones; around 80% of them were singletons. The ten top clones hold 0.4% to 0.5% of the sample.

The CDR3, from cysteine to phenylalanine, totals 15 residues. CDR3 DNA is the only sequence kept; it has 45 bases, read in frame from the first base. From the germline V gene, CDR1 is MGHDK and CDR2 is SYGVNS. Relative to germline, V is missing 5 bases and J is missing 0 bases, with 7 bases of the junction outside any gene match. The TCR was taken from a human donor in good health. Sequenced material: memory CD4+ T cells sorted from blood. Per the publication, the cell subset or site label means: unstimulated CD4+ memory T cells. The rearranged chain carries TRBV25-1 and TRBJ2-7; 7 bases in the middle match TRBD1. The CDR3 region has the sequence CASSSANRGSYEQYF. In nucleotides, the sequence is TGTGCCAGCAGTTCCGCCAACAGGGGCTCCTACGAGCAGTACTTC.